Shown below are 28 T cell receptor beta chains from a single sample sequenced in a study of cytomegalovirus exposure and HLA in healthy donors. The PCR was carried out with 60 Vbeta primers and 13 Jbeta primers. Using immunoSEQ multiplex PCR, the repertoire was profiled, and TCRdb retains in-frame clones only, with some absent. The sample lists some 140,000 clones; approximately 77% were seen once. The specimen was PBMCs. The receptors come from a man aged 25-45 years in good health and CMV-seronegative.

The V gene is TRBV2, the J gene TRBJ2-7, with 9 nucleotides matching TRBD1. Germline CDR1 is SNHLY and CDR2 is FYNNEI. Trimming took 7 bases from V and 7 from J; bases not matched to a gene: 14. The CDR3 consists of 15 residues. CDR3 amino acids: CASIRDRGIGREQYF. CDR3 coding DNA: TGTGCCAGCATCAGAGACAGGGGGATCGGTAGGGAGCAGTACTTC. The variable domain in full, completed from reference TRBV2 and TRBJ2-7, reads EPEVTQTPSHQVTQMGQEVILRCVPISNHLYFYWYRQILGQKVEFLVSFYNNEISEKSEIFDDQFSVERPDGSNFTLKIRSTKLEDSAMYFCASIRDRGIGREQYFGPGTRLTVT.

The chain links TRBV7-3 to TRBJ2-6; D unresolved. Germline lookup yields CDR1 SGHTA and CDR2 FQGTGA. The V end was cut by 5 bases, the J end by 2 bases, with 10 bases between. The CDR3 loop spans 15 amino acids. CDR3: CASSLTRAGANVLTF. DNA for the CDR3: TGTGCCAGCAGCCTTACACGGGCTGGGGCCAACGTCCTGACTTTC.

This chain joins TRBV19 and TRBJ2-1, with D possibly being TRBD1 (6 bases). Trimming stripped 5 bases from V and 3 bases from J, with 14 bases between. CDR1 and CDR2 (germline): LNHDA, SQIVND (reference sequence). The CDR3 covers 15 residues. CDR3 in DNA: TGTGCCAGTAGTGCCTCCTGGGGGCGCTACAATGAGCAGTTCTTC. Its protein product is CASSASWGRYNEQFF.

The chain has TRBV5-6 and TRBJ2-7; 7 bases are shared with TRBD1. The CDR3 loop spans 14 amino acids. Trimming cost V 2 bases and J 6 bases; bases outside gene matches: 8. Germline CDR1 reads SGHDT; CDR2 reads YYEEEE. The CDR3 DNA sequence: TGTGCCAGCAGCTTCGGACAGGTAGGGGCCGAGCAGTACTTC. Translated: CASSFGQVGAEQYF. Using reference TRBV5-6 and TRBJ2-7 for the parts outside the CDR3, the full variable domain is DAGVTQSPTHLIKTRGQQVTLRCSPKSGHDTVSWYQQALGQGPQFIFQYYEEEERQRGNFPDRFSGHQFPNYSSELNVNALLLGDSALYLCASSFGQVGAEQYFGPGTRLTVT.

Details on this clone: A junction boundary mismatches the germline segment, possibly from a read error. The chain employs TRBV5-1 and TRBJ1-1; TRBD1 matches at 9 bases. Germline V gene lookup returns CDR1 SGHRS and CDR2 YFSETQ. The CDR3 runs 14 residues. This CDR3 is CASSLGQGRTEAFF. CDR3 nucleotide sequence: TGCGCCAGCAGTTTGGGACAGGGAAGGACTGAAGCTTTCTTT.

CDR3 nucleotide sequence: TGTGCCAGCAGTGAGCGCAGGCAGTACGATGAAAAACTGTTTTTT. It translates to CASSERRQYDEKLFF. This chain links TRBV2 with TRBJ1-4, with D uncertain. The CDR3 covers 15 residues. The V end was cut by 3 bases, the J end by 6 bases, with 14 bases between. The germline CDR1 and CDR2 sequences are SNHLY and FYNNEI.

This clone was seen a few times. V usage is TRBV18 and J usage is TRBJ2-1; D remains unclear. This CDR3 has 16 amino acids. Per the germline V gene, CDR1 is KGHSH and CDR2 is LQKENI. V lost 0 bases and J 3 bases, leaving 12 bases between the germline ends. CDR3 sequence reads: CASSPPVAVDYNEQFF. The CDR3 coding sequence is TGTGCCAGCTCACCACCGGTTGCGGTGGACTACAATGAGCAGTTCTTC. Complete variable domain (other parts from reference TRBV18 and TRBJ2-1): NAGVMQNPRHLVRRRGQEARLRCSPMKGHSHVYWYRQLPEEGLKFMVYLQKENIIDESGMPKERFSAEFPKEGPSILRIQQVVRGDSAAYFCASSPPVAVDYNEQFFGPGTRLTVL.

V gene TRBV5-5 combines with J gene TRBJ2-5; 8 nucleotides match TRBD2. CDR1 and CDR2 from the germline V gene are SGHKS and YYEKEE (reference sequence). Unmatched junction bases numbered 8, after V lost 3 bases and J lost 7 bases. The CDR3 contains 14 residues. In DNA, the CDR3 is TGTGCCAGCAGCTCGGGGGGGGCTCGGGGGACCCAGTACTTC. Translating gives CASSSGGARGTQYF. Full variable domain (remainder filled in from reference TRBV5-5 and TRBJ2-5): DAGVTQSPTHLIKTRGQQVTLRCSPISGHKSVSWYQQVLGQGPQFIFQYYEKEERGRGNFPDRFSARQFPNYSSELNVNALLLGDSALYLCASSSGGARGTQYFGPGTRLLVL.

The chain is built from TRBV6-1 and TRBJ2-2; the match to TRBD1 covers 11 bases. Trimming cost V 8 bases and J 4 bases; bases outside gene matches: 6. CDR3 length: 15 amino acids. Germline loops: CDR1 MNHNS, CDR2 SASEGT. DNA for the CDR3: TGTGCCAGCGGGACCGGGACAGGGGGCACCGGGGAGCTGTTTTTT. Its protein is CASGTGTGGTGELFF.

The gene calls are TRBV2 and TRBJ2-7, with a tentative D call TRBD1 (6 bases). The CDR3 spans 12 residues. Germline-derived CDR1 and CDR2 are SNHLY and FYNNEI. V lost 7 bases, J lost 4 bases, and 11 bases lay in between. Here the CDR3 reads CASTRDKYEQYF. The CDR3 DNA follows: TGTGCCAGCACTAGGGACAAATACGAGCAGTACTTC.

The chain links TRBV11-2 to TRBJ2-5; 9 bases fit TRBD2. Germline V gene sequence: CDR1 SGHAT, CDR2 FQNNGV. This CDR3 is 14 amino acids long. V lost 5 bases, J lost 3 bases, and 4 bases stayed unmatched. In DNA form, the CDR3 reads TGTGCCAGCAGCACCCGACTAGCGGAAGAGACCCAGTACTTC. Translated, it gives CASSTRLAEETQYF.

V and J are TRBV5-4 and TRBJ2-1; no firm D call. CDR1 SGHNT and CDR2 YYREEE come from the germline V gene (reference sequence). Trimming pared 0 bases from V and 7 bases from J, leaving 5 bases between. This CDR3 has 12 amino acids. The DNA for the CDR3 is TGTGCCAGCAGCTTGGTTAAAAATGAGCAGTTCTTC. It yields the protein CASSLVKNEQFF.

The rearrangement uses TRBV5-4 and TRBJ2-7, with a tentative D call TRBD2 (6 bases). The CDR3 consists of 15 residues. The V gene's germline CDR1 is SGHNT and CDR2 YYREEE (reference sequence). V lost 0 bases, J lost 6 bases, and 16 bases lay in between. The DNA of the CDR3 is TGTGCCAGCAGCTTGGGGTCTAGCGTAAATGTCGAGCAGTACTTC. Its protein is CASSLGSSVNVEQYF. The complete variable domain, with remaining parts taken from reference TRBV5-4 and TRBJ2-7, reads ETGVTQSPTHLIKTRGQQVTLRCSSQSGHNTVSWYQQALGQGPQFIFQYYREEENGRGNFPPRFSGLQFPNYSSELNVNALELDDSALYLCASSLGSSVNVEQYFGPGTRLTVT.

This clone was seen a single time. Sequence at one end of the junction differs from germline and may be a read error. The rearrangement joins TRBV9 to TRBJ2-1, with 16 nucleotides matching TRBD2. Per germline, CDR1 SGDLS and CDR2 YYNGEE. This CDR3 region has 18 residues. CDR3 amino acids: CASSLGTSGRASHNEQFF. The CDR3 DNA reads TGTGCCAGCAGCTTAGGGACTAGCGGGAGGGCCTCCCACAATGAGCAGTTCTTC. The full variable domain, its missing parts supplied by reference TRBV9 and TRBJ2-1, is DSGVTQTPKHLITATGQRVTLRCSPRSGDLSVYWYQQSLDQGLQFLIQYYNGEERAKGNILERFSAQQFPDLHSELNLSSLELGDSALYFCASSLGTSGRASHNEQFFGPGTRLTVL.

The chain carries TRBV5-1 and TRBJ2-7, with 11 bases aligning to TRBD2. Losses at the gene ends were 1 base for V and 4 bases for J; bases not matched to a gene: 4. The CDR3 is made up of 15 amino acids. Germline V gene sequence: CDR1 SGHRS, CDR2 YFSETQ. CDR3 region: CASSLWLAGGYEQYF. The CDR3, as DNA: TGCGCCAGCAGCTTGTGGCTAGCGGGAGGATACGAGCAGTACTTC.

This clone was detected once. V and J are TRBV6-1 and TRBJ1-1, with D maybe TRBD1 (5 bases). From germline, CDR1 is MNHNS and CDR2 SASEGT. The CDR3 covers 13 residues. V lost 7 bases to trimming and J lost 8 bases, with 17 bases between them. The chain's CDR3 is CASTLGGLSEAFF. The CDR3 nucleotides read TGTGCCAGCACTTTGGGGGGACTCTCCGAAGCTTTCTTT.

The J gene is TRBJ1-5, the V gene TRBV19; no definite D call. Germline V lookup: CDR1 LNHDA, CDR2 SQIVND (reference sequence). V lost 3 bases and J lost 1, with 10 bases in between. CDR3 length: 15 residues. This CDR3 reads CASSINSLSNQPQHF. Written as DNA, the CDR3 is TGTGCCAGTAGTATCAACAGTCTCAGCAATCAGCCCCAGCATTTT.

This clone has only a few counts. The chain couples TRBV27 to TRBJ1-2; possible D gene TRBD1, 6 bases. The length of the CDR3 is 16 residues. CDR1 MNHEY and CDR2 SMNVEV come from the germline V gene (reference sequence). With 5 bases removed from V and 4 bases from J, the gap between germline ends came to 20 bases. CDR3 sequence reads: CASSRVPRGGIYGYTF. The DNA for the CDR3 is TGTGCCAGCAGTCGGGTACCCAGGGGAGGGATCTATGGCTACACCTTC.

This clone was seen only once. V usage is TRBV10-3 and J usage is TRBJ2-1; D gene unclear. Germline V gene lookup returns CDR1 ENHRY and CDR2 SYGVKD. The CDR3 consists of 15 residues. V shed 4 bases and J shed 0 bases, with 10 bases lying between them. The CDR3 protein is CAISVLLSSYNEQFF. DNA of the CDR3: TGTGCCATCAGTGTACTTTTAAGCTCCTACAATGAGCAGTTCTTC.

There are a few counts of this clone. The genes are TRBV4-2 and TRBJ2-5, with 11 bases identical to TRBD2. The CDR3 is 14 amino acids. The V gene end was trimmed by 1 base and the J gene end by 5 bases; junction bases not matched to a gene: 0. Germline loops: CDR1 LGHNA, CDR2 YNFKEQ. This chain's CDR3 is CASSQGTSGETQYF. CDR3 in DNA: TGTGCCAGCAGCCAAGGGACTAGCGGGGAGACCCAGTACTTC.

There are a few counts of this clone. This chain joins TRBV7-8 and TRBJ1-5; 7 bases match TRBD1. Per germline, CDR1 SGHVS and CDR2 FQNEAQ. V dropped 5 bases and J dropped 1; count of bases not matched to a gene: 14. The CDR3 extends over 18 amino acids. In DNA, the CDR3 is TGTGCCAGCAGCGGGAGGACAGGTGGTATTTTGAGCAATCAGCCCCAGCATTTT. It is translated as CASSGRTGGILSNQPQHF.

V gene TRBV6-5 combines with J gene TRBJ2-1; 9 bases agree with TRBD1. This CDR3 is 16 amino acids long. The J segment lost 3 bases and the V segment lost 1 base, leaving 4 bases of the junction unmatched. In germline, CDR1 is MNHEY, CDR2 SVGAGI. This CDR3 reads CASSYLPGQGYNEQFF. The CDR3 nucleotides are TGTGCCAGCAGTTACTTACCGGGACAGGGCTACAATGAGCAGTTCTTC.

J is TRBJ2-7 and V is TRBV11-2, with 8 positions matching TRBD1. The CDR3 has 16 amino acids. Germline V gene lookup returns CDR1 SGHAT and CDR2 FQNNGV. J lost 0 bases, V lost 3 bases, and 7 bases had no gene match. The CDR3 nucleotides are TGTGCCAGCAGCTTCGGGACAGGACACTACTCCTACGAGCAGTACTTC. Translation gives CASSFGTGHYSYEQYF. Variable domain in full (rest from reference TRBV11-2 and TRBJ2-7): EAGVAQSPRYKIIEKRQSVAFWCNPISGHATLYWYQQILGQGPKLLIQFQNNGVVDDSQLPKDRFSAERLKGVDSTLKIQPAKLEDSAVYLCASSFGTGHYSYEQYFGPGTRLTVT.

This clone was found once. In the same sample, other DNA sequences code for this CDR3. The chain combines TRBV2 with TRBJ1-5; 9 bases match TRBD1. The V gene's germline CDR1 is SNHLY and CDR2 FYNNEI. V shed 5 bases, J shed 2 bases, and the junction held 1 base outside the gene matches. The CDR3 sequence is 14 residues long. Here the CDR3 DNA reads TGTGCCAGCAGTAGGGACAGGGGCAATCAGCCCCAGCATTTT. This sequence encodes CASSRDRGNQPQHF.

V gene TRBV5-6 combines with J gene TRBJ1-2, with unresolved D. This CDR3 is built from 11 residues. Germline V CDR1 and CDR2: SGHDT, YYEEEE. The V end lost 1 base, the J end lost 7 bases, and 5 bases lay between the germline ends. Written as DNA, the CDR3 is TGTGCCAGCAGCTTGCTCTCTGGCTACACCTTC. Encoded protein: CASSLLSGYTF. Filled out from reference TRBV5-6 and TRBJ1-2, the complete variable domain reads DAGVTQSPTHLIKTRGQQVTLRCSPKSGHDTVSWYQQALGQGPQFIFQYYEEEERQRGNFPDRFSGHQFPNYSSELNVNALLLGDSALYLCASSLLSGYTFGSGTRLTVV.

The chain recombines TRBV19 with TRBJ1-5; D is uncertain. CDR3 length: 16 residues. Germline V gene data show CDR1 as LNHDA and CDR2 as SQIVND (reference sequence). Trimming shortened V by 4 bases and J by 0 bases, and 13 bases separated the two germline ends. This chain's CDR3 is CASSNPPPYSNQPQHF. For the CDR3, the DNA is TGTGCCAGTAGTAATCCCCCCCCTTATAGCAATCAGCCCCAGCATTTT.

The rearrangement links TRBV11-2 to TRBJ2-7; possibly TRBD1 for D (5 bases). CDR1 and CDR2 (germline): SGHAT, FQNNGV. The CDR3 is 14 amino acids. V gave up 1 base and J gave up 2 bases, with 9 bases separating them. The CDR3 sequence is CASSLAAGPYEQYF. The CDR3 DNA sequence: TGTGCCAGCAGCTTAGCGGCAGGGCCCTACGAGCAGTACTTC.

This sequence joins TRBV19 and TRBJ1-5; D may be TRBD1 (6 bases). The germline gives CDR1 LNHDA, CDR2 SQIVND (reference sequence). This CDR3 region has 14 residues. Trimming cost V 4 bases and J 9 bases, with 16 bases left between them. CDR3 in amino acids: CASSRSPLQGPQHF. The DNA for the CDR3 is TGTGCCAGTAGTAGGTCCCCATTACAGGGGCCCCAGCATTTT. Full variable domain (outside the CDR3, taken from reference TRBV19 and TRBJ1-5): DGGITQSPKYLFRKEGQNVTLSCEQNLNHDAMYWYRQDPGQGLRLIYYSQIVNDFQKGDIAEGYSVSREKKESFPLTVTSAQKNPTAFYLCASSRSPLQGPQHFGDGTRLSIL.